The clone carrying this T cell receptor beta chain appeared a few times. A much more abundant neighbour one base away suggests this may be a read error. This entry is derived from a study of tumor-infiltrating lymphocytes in primary liver carcinoma. For each extraction, RNA and DNA were obtained together from 20-30 mg of unsorted bulk tissue. Chronic HBV infection affected patients, none of whom had received treatment. The CDR3 extends over 13 amino acids. V gave up 9 bases and J gave up 5 bases, with 17 bases separating them. The investigators made TCR beta cDNA from approximately 0.5 ug total RNA, using a constant-region primer. Libraries of TCR beta came from three nested multiplex PCR rounds with slightly modified ARM-PCR. Primers for the first two PCR rounds were TRBV1-TRBV30 forward primers and a C-beta reverse primer (roughly 10 cycles per round). TCRdb re-derived calls from the multiplex PCR reads in MiXCR, one entry per CDR3 protein. This table holds 20,000 to 25,000 distinct CDR3 sequences, approximately 79% found once.

The rearrangement joins TRBV12-3 or TRBV12-4 to TRBJ2-7; D may be TRBD1 (6 bases). This receptor was identified in a woman aged 30 to 39 with primary liver carcinoma and hepatitis B virus infection. The sequenced material came from liver tumor tissue from sampling region 1. Noted subset: tumor region T1, superior pole. This CDR3 is CASFVGSGDEQYF. CDR3 nucleotide sequence: TGTGCCAGTTTTGTAGGGTCAGGGGACGAGCAGTACTTC.